The 10 T cell receptor beta chains reported below all come from one sample, sequenced in a study of CD8 T cells in Susac syndrome. Reverse transcription used 0.5 to 1 ug RNA and random hexamers. TCRdb re-called the immunoSEQ multiplex PCR reads through MiXCR, storing one row per CDR3 protein. The sample includes approximately 75,000 distinct CDR3 sequences, 85% to 95% of them seen just once. Sequencing input: CD8+ T cells from PBMCs. Every receptor here comes from a human donor in good health.

The chain links TRBV9 to TRBJ2-3; D gene unclear. This CDR3 comprises 15 residues. V was trimmed by 0 bases and J by 4 bases, leaving 12 bases between them. In germline, CDR1 is SGDLS, CDR2 YYNGEE. CDR3 DNA: TGTGCCAGCAGCGTAGTAAGGGAAGGTTCAGATACGCAGTATTTT. It translates to CASSVVREGSDTQYF.

The rearrangement links TRBV19 to TRBJ1-1; no clear D. V lost 3 bases to trimming and J lost 1 base, with 9 bases between them. Per germline, CDR1 LNHDA and CDR2 SQIVND (reference sequence). The CDR3 length is 14 residues. The CDR3 coding sequence is TGTGCCAGTAGTATTCTTCCAGGGAACACTGAAGCTTTCTTT. As protein: CASSILPGNTEAFF.

The V and J genes are TRBV7-9 and TRBJ2-1, with TRBD2 as a possible D gene (5 bases). Germline V gives CDR1 SEHNR, CDR2 FQNEAQ (reference sequence). The CDR3 is 17 residues long. V was cut by 1 base and J by 0 bases, with 13 bases left in between. The CDR3 region is CASSLEAVAGSYNEQFF. The CDR3 DNA reads TGTGCCAGCAGCTTAGAAGCCGTTGCGGGCTCCTACAATGAGCAGTTCTTC.

The chain is built from TRBV3-1 and TRBJ2-5; perhaps TRBD1 as D (5 bases). V was cut by 6 bases and J by 0 bases, with 11 bases left in between. The CDR3 has 14 amino acids. Germline CDR1 is LGHDT and CDR2 is YNNKEL (reference sequence). CDR3 in amino acids: CASSHPGYQETQYF. The CDR3 DNA is TGTGCCAGCAGTCATCCAGGGTACCAAGAGACCCAGTACTTC.

V is TRBV29-1 and J is TRBJ1-1, with D hard to call. Trimming pared 6 bases from V and 2 bases from J, leaving 10 bases between. From germline, CDR1 is SQVTM and CDR2 ANQGSEA. This CDR3 comprises 12 residues. The DNA for the CDR3 is TGCAGCGTCGGGTCCTTTAACACTGAAGCTTTCTTT. Translation gives CSVGSFNTEAFF.

This chain uses TRBV6-5 with TRBJ2-7; D uncertain. CDR1 and CDR2 from the germline V gene are MNHEY and SVGAGI. This CDR3 has 15 amino acids. V was clipped by 5 bases and J by 0 bases, with 14 bases between them. Written as DNA, the CDR3 is TGTGCCAGCAGTAACACTGGGCCCATCTCCTACGAGCAGTACTTC. It is translated as CASSNTGPISYEQYF.

V usage is TRBV6-5 and J usage is TRBJ2-7; 9 positions match TRBD1. The V gene's germline CDR1 is MNHEY and CDR2 SVGAGI. CDR3 length equals 14 residues. The V and J ends lost 6 bases and 5 bases, in that order; junction bases with no gene match: 8. CDR3 sequence (DNA): TGTGCCAGCAGCATCCAGGACAGGGGTCACGAGCAGTACTTC. It yields the protein CASSIQDRGHEQYF.

Written as DNA, the CDR3 is TGTGCCAGCAGCCATGGGGTCTTCCAAGAGACCCAGTACTTC. Translation: CASSHGVFQETQYF. The chain uses TRBV3-1 and TRBJ2-5; D unclear. CDR3 length: 14 amino acids. Germline V gene data show CDR1 as LGHDT and CDR2 as YNNKEL (reference sequence). The V and J ends lost 3 bases and 1 base respectively, with 9 bases between them.

The chain employs TRBV7-6 and TRBJ2-7; 8 nucleotides align to TRBD2. The germline gives CDR1 SGHVS, CDR2 FNYEAQ. J lost 9 bases, V lost 0 bases, and 13 bases had no gene match. The CDR3 has 16 amino acids. For the CDR3, the DNA is TGTGCCAGCAGCTTAGCGAGGGGACTAGACCCAGTGGGGCAGTACTTC. Its translation: CASSLARGLDPVGQYF.

This clonotype has only one observation. This chain connects TRBV6-6 to TRBJ2-4; D unresolved. Germline loops: CDR1 MNHNY, CDR2 SVGAGI (reference sequence). V lost 6 bases, J lost 11 bases, and 11 bases lay in between. The CDR3 has 11 amino acids. CDR3 sequence: CASSPSQLQYF. The DNA for the CDR3 is TGTGCCAGCAGCCCAAGCCAGCTTCAGTACTTC.